These 24 T cell receptor beta chains were sequenced from one sample in a study of T cell responses to AZD1222 COVID-19 vaccine. Here immunoSEQ multiplex PCR was the method, and the copy in TCRdb shows in-frame clones only, minus some. The sample consists of tens of thousands of clones, approximately 89% of them appearing once. Sample: peripheral blood, taken 28 days after the second AZD1222 dose. The source of these receptors is an adult who received the AZD1222 COVID-19 vaccine.

The chain combines TRBV28 with TRBJ2-5; D might be TRBD2 (5 bases). V shed 6 bases and J shed 2 bases, with 16 bases lying between them. The germline gives CDR1 MDHEN, CDR2 SYDVKM. This CDR3 contains 15 residues. The CDR3 loop is CASSPPRGFQETQYF. The CDR3 DNA reads as TGTGCCAGCAGCCCTCCCCGGGGATTTCAAGAGACCCAGTACTTC.

This clone was seen only a few times. The chain couples TRBV2 to TRBJ2-7, with TRBD2 identical over 8 bases. V was pared by 7 bases and J by 2 bases, with 1 base of the junction left unmatched. From germline, CDR1 is SNHLY and CDR2 FYNNEI. This CDR3 comprises 12 residues. CDR3 loop: CASTGGAYEQYF. Here the CDR3 DNA reads TGTGCCAGCACCGGGGGGGCCTACGAGCAGTACTTC.

This sequence joins TRBV21-1 and TRBJ1-2; the table's D call, TRBD1, has no DNA check behind it. TRBV21-1 is deemed a pseudogene. The CDR3 totals 14 residues. The CDR3, as DNA: TGTGCCAGCAGCAAAGGAAGGCAGGGTAAGGGCTACACCTTC. Its protein product is CASSKGRQGKGYTF.

V is TRBV19 and J is TRBJ2-5; 8 bases line up with TRBD1. The CDR3 extends over 15 amino acids. CDR1 and CDR2 from the germline V gene are LNHDA and SQIVND (reference sequence). The V and J ends lost 5 bases and 5 bases, in that order; junction bases with no gene match: 10. CDR3 in amino acids: CASSGQGPRQETQYF. In DNA, the CDR3 is TGTGCCAGTAGTGGACAGGGTCCGCGTCAGGAGACCCAGTACTTC.

The rearrangement uses TRBV11-2 and TRBJ2-3; 10 bases are shared with TRBD1. Germline CDR1 and CDR2: SGHAT and FQNNGV. J gave up 4 bases and V 2 bases, and 6 bases lay outside the gene matches. The CDR3 runs 16 residues. The CDR3 DNA sequence: TGTGCCAGCAGCTTATTGACAGGGGGCTGGTCAGATACGCAGTATTTT. As protein: CASSLLTGGWSDTQYF.

The rearrangement links TRBV13 to TRBJ2-4; 9 positions match TRBD1. Germline CDR1 reads PRHDT; CDR2 reads FYEKMQ (reference sequence). The CDR3 is 19 residues long. The ends lost 4 bases at V and 3 bases at J; junction bases unmatched: 16. The CDR3 coding sequence is TGTGCCAGCAGCTCCCTCTTAGGGGGACAGGGTATTGACAAAAACATTCAGTACTTC. Translating gives CASSSLLGGQGIDKNIQYF.

CDR3 sequence reads: CAWSSTSGSFTGELFF. The DNA of the CDR3 is TGTGCCTGGAGTTCTACTAGCGGGAGTTTCACCGGGGAGCTGTTTTTT. The chain has TRBV30 and TRBJ2-2; 11 nucleotides align to TRBD2. In germline, CDR1 is GTSNPN, CDR2 SVGIG (reference sequence). Losses at the gene ends were 2 bases for V and 4 bases for J; bases not matched to a gene: 6. The CDR3 has 16 residues. Variable domain in full (rest from reference TRBV30 and TRBJ2-2): SQTIHQWPATLVQPVGSPLSLECTVEGTSNPNLYWYRQAAGRGLQLLFYSVGIGQISSEVPQNLSASRPQDRQFILSSKKLLLSDSGFYLCAWSSTSGSFTGELFFGEGSRLTVL.

This clone occurred once. V is TRBV28 and J is TRBJ2-7; perhaps TRBD2 as D (6 bases). This CDR3 is 17 amino acids long. CDR1 MDHEN and CDR2 SYDVKM come from the germline V gene. Trimming removed 1 base at V and 0 bases at J, with 16 bases between. CDR3 region: CASSLLVASAYSYEQYF. CDR3 coding DNA: TGTGCCAGCAGTTTATTGGTTGCTAGCGCCTACTCCTACGAGCAGTACTTC.

The rearrangement joins TRBV7-9 to TRBJ2-2; no clear D. The CDR3 sequence is 16 residues long. Germline V lookup: CDR1 SEHNR, CDR2 FQNEAQ (reference sequence). Trimming removed 1 base at V and 2 bases at J, with 11 bases between. The CDR3 coding sequence is TGTGCCAGCAGCTTAGGGGGTAGAGGAAACACCGGGGAGCTGTTTTTT. It specifies CASSLGGRGNTGELFF.

The chain links TRBV3-1 (or the pseudogene TRBV3-2) to TRBJ2-1; 10 nucleotides match TRBD2. V shed 4 bases, J shed 3 bases, and the junction held 3 bases outside the gene matches. There are 15 residues in the CDR3. Germline CDR1 and CDR2: LGHDT and YNNKEL (reference sequence). In DNA form, the CDR3 reads TGTGCCAGCAGCCCGGGACTAGCGAGCTACAATGAGCAGTTCTTC. Translation: CASSPGLASYNEQFF.

About this clone: Relative to the germline gene, one junction end is altered; a read error may explain this. This chain links TRBV18 with TRBJ2-1; 9 bases line up with TRBD1. Germline assignment: CDR1 KGHSH and CDR2 LQKENI. CDR3 length: 14 residues. CDR3 region: CASSPRDRDNEQFF. The CDR3 region has the DNA TGTGCCAGCTCCCCACGGGACAGGGACAATGAGCAGTTCTTC. The full variable domain, its missing parts supplied by reference TRBV18 and TRBJ2-1, is NAGVMQNPRHLVRRRGQEARLRCSPMKGHSHVYWYRQLPEEGLKFMVYLQKENIIDESGMPKERFSAEFPKEGPSILRIQQVVRGDSAAYFCASSPRDRDNEQFFGPGTRLTVL.

The genes are TRBV6-1 and TRBJ2-7; no definite D call. This CDR3 region has 14 residues. From germline, CDR1 is MNHNS and CDR2 SASEGT. Trimming stripped 3 bases from V and 2 bases from J, with 11 bases between. This CDR3 reads CASSEASRAYEQYF. In DNA, the CDR3 is TGTGCCAGCAGTGAGGCCAGCCGAGCCTACGAGCAGTACTTC.

DNA for the CDR3: TGTGCCAGCAGTGAATTTGACAGGGGGTGGTATTCACCCCTCCACTTT. It encodes CASSEFDRGWYSPLHF. The chain combines TRBV6-1 with TRBJ1-6; TRBD1 matches at 9 bases. Germline V gene sequence: CDR1 MNHNS, CDR2 SASEGT. The trim removed 2 bases at V and 8 bases at J, leaving 7 bases unmatched. The CDR3 contains 16 residues.

The chain has TRBV11-3 and TRBJ1-1; a weak D match, TRBD1 (5 bases). V was trimmed by 5 bases and J by 0 bases, leaving 7 bases between them. This CDR3 comprises 13 residues. Germline CDR1 reads SGHNT; CDR2 reads YENEEA. CDR3 sequence (DNA): TGTGCCAGCAGCCAAGGGGTGAACACTGAAGCTTTCTTT. This gives the protein CASSQGVNTEAFF.

V and J are TRBV19 and TRBJ1-2, with unresolved D. V was trimmed by 0 bases and J by 2 bases, leaving 4 bases between them. The CDR3 totals 13 residues. Germline CDR1 and CDR2: LNHDA and SQIVND (reference sequence). CDR3 amino acids: CASSIEQNYGYTF. CDR3 DNA sequence: TGTGCCAGTAGTATAGAACAGAACTATGGCTACACCTTC.

This chain links TRBV7-2 with TRBJ2-5, with 9 bases identical to TRBD2. The CDR3 length is 16 residues. After removal of 1 base from V and 4 bases from J, the junction contained 7 bases not matched to a gene. From germline, CDR1 is SGHTA and CDR2 FQGNSA. The CDR3 DNA reads TGTGCCAGCAGCTTAGGGTCTAGCGGGGAGGGAGAGACCCAGTACTTC. This sequence encodes CASSLGSSGEGETQYF. The full variable domain, its missing parts supplied by reference TRBV7-2 and TRBJ2-5, is GAGVSQSPSNKVTEKGKDVELRCDPISGHTALYWYRQSLGQGLEFLIYFQGNSAPDKSGLPSDRFSAERTGGSVSTLTIQRTQQEDSAVYLCASSLGSSGEGETQYFGPGTRLLVL.

V and J are TRBV28 and TRBJ1-1; possible D gene TRBD1, 6 bases. This CDR3 contains 15 residues. The germline V gene has CDR1 MDHEN and CDR2 SYDVKM. V lost 7 bases to trimming and J lost 7 bases, with 22 bases between them. The CDR3 sequence is CASTKGRGRNDEAFF. The DNA for the CDR3 is TGTGCCAGCACTAAAGGGCGGGGGCGGAATGATGAAGCTTTCTTT.

This rearrangement joins TRBV7-9 to TRBJ2-1; 7 nucleotides agree with TRBD2. CDR1 and CDR2 (germline): SEHNR, FQNEAQ (reference sequence). The ends lost 2 bases at V and 1 base at J; junction bases unmatched: 5. The CDR3 extends over 16 amino acids. The CDR3 loop is CASSLLGGSSYNEQFF. The CDR3 nucleotides are TGTGCCAGCAGCTTACTCGGCGGGAGTTCCTACAATGAGCAGTTCTTC.

The rearrangement uses TRBV28 and TRBJ2-3, with TRBD1 identical over 7 bases. This CDR3 is 15 amino acids long. The germline V gene has CDR1 MDHEN and CDR2 SYDVKM. J lost 4 bases, V lost 4 bases, and 8 bases had no gene match. The CDR3 DNA is TGTGCCAGCAGTTCGACGGGACAGTCCCCAGATACGCAGTATTTT. Translated, it gives CASSSTGQSPDTQYF.

The chain joins TRBV30 to TRBJ1-5; D may be TRBD1 (6 bases). Per the germline V gene, CDR1 is GTSNPN and CDR2 is SVGIG (reference sequence). The CDR3 contains 15 residues. The V end lost 0 bases, the J end lost 2 bases, and 11 bases lay between the germline ends. The CDR3 region has the DNA TGTGCCTGGAGTGTACGAGGGGGAGGCAATCAGCCCCAGCATTTT. This gives the protein CAWSVRGGGNQPQHF.

The V and J genes are TRBV19 and TRBJ2-1, with D maybe TRBD2 (5 bases). The germline V gene encodes CDR1 LNHDA and CDR2 SQIVND (reference sequence). V was pared by 5 bases and J by 8 bases, with 19 bases between. There are 15 residues in the CDR3. CDR3: CASSVLLGGADEQFF. CDR3 bases: TGTGCCAGTAGTGTCCTCCTTGGAGGTGCCGATGAGCAGTTCTTC.

The rearrangement joins TRBV13 to TRBJ1-4; D perhaps matches TRBD1 (5 bases). V dropped 0 bases and J dropped 6 bases, with 8 bases sitting between them. This CDR3 contains 14 residues. Germline values: CDR1 PRHDT, CDR2 FYEKMQ (reference sequence). CDR3 region: CASSLGQVHEKLFF. CDR3 sequence (DNA): TGTGCCAGCAGCTTAGGACAGGTTCATGAAAAACTGTTTTTT.

This clone was seen only a few times. The CDR3: CASSYHDSNTEAFF. CDR3 nucleotide sequence: TGTGCCAGCAGTTACCATGACAGTAACACTGAAGCTTTCTTT. The chain couples TRBV6-5 to TRBJ1-1; TRBD1 might be the D (5 bases). The CDR3 sequence is 14 residues long. Germline V gene sequence: CDR1 MNHEY, CDR2 SVGAGI. V was cut by 2 bases and J by 2 bases, with 9 bases left in between.

This chain uses TRBV6-1 with TRBJ1-2, with no clear D. The V end was cut by 0 bases, the J end by 7 bases, with 9 bases between. Germline CDR1 is MNHNS and CDR2 is SASEGT. This CDR3 contains 13 residues. The CDR3 loop is CASSEAAEGGYTF. CDR3 DNA: TGTGCCAGCAGTGAAGCGGCAGAGGGTGGCTACACCTTC.